This TCR beta chain was profiled in a study of cytomegalovirus exposure and HLA in healthy donors (dated by TCRdb to the late 2010s). Turning to the overall study: An earlier analysis of some 550 of the donors reported 250 to 350 Gb of sequence data and roughly 110 million unique TCR beta sequences from 190 million or so T cells. Because of strong linkage in the cohort, roughly five DR-DQ haplotypes were treated as single units for association and clustering. Among about 400 genotyped donors of the cohort, an average of roughly 230,000 unique TCR beta nucleotide sequences was sequenced per donor, of which about 19% were non-productive. Besides the first cohort of some 670 subjects, a separate validation cohort made up of 90 to 150 different subjects was used. In an earlier analysis of around 540 of the donors, high-throughput TCR beta sequencing was used to judge whether each TCR beta V gene segment behaved as functional or pseudogenic. A later analysis re-analyzed previously published TCR beta repertoires from 600 to 850 donors and added high-resolution HLA genotyping to study TCR occurrence patterns. An early release covering more than 500 HLA-typed donors comprised approximately 300 gigabases of sequencing data and around 85 million unique TCR sequences. Typing coverage varied by locus: roughly 620-640 donors for A, B, C, DRB1 and DQB1; some 520 for DQA1; 606 for DPA1; roughly 450 for DPB1. Genome-wide SNP genotypes for about 65% of the roughly 670 donors were used in a later genetic analysis, which treated that subset as a discovery cohort. The study aimed to test whether cataloging public T cell receptors could reveal signatures of past pathogen exposure. Every repertoire in the discovery cohort had been generated on one and the same sequencing platform. HLA typing included class I and class II loci at four-digit resolution. The study combined high-throughput TCR immunosequencing, statistical association of individual TCRs with disease status, and machine learning to predict cytomegalovirus infection status. Using immunosequencing, the study profiled T cell repertoires from fewer than 700 subjects and related those repertoires to cytomegalovirus serostatus. Among the 398 genotyped donors, approximately 82% belonged to the genetic ancestry cluster associated with self-reported Caucasian donors. Donor age, sex, ethnicity and CMV serostatus were compiled together with the repertoire data. Rather than drawing on any new phenotypic data, the later analysis identified candidate immune exposures from TCR beta sequences and the way those sequences occurred across donors.

Library construction relied on the immunoSEQ multiplex PCR assay. For the multiplex PCR, a mixture combining 60 forward primers for TCR Vbeta segments and 13 reverse primers for TCR Jbeta segments was used. The CDR3 region of rearranged TCR beta genes was amplified from genomic DNA by a multiplex PCR assay. On the Illumina HiSeq System, the amplified TCR beta libraries were sequenced as 87-base-pair reads. The authors' pipeline ran thus. In a later analysis, tens of millions of unique TCR beta chains were counted across the roughly 610 repertoires, and roughly 11 million of these chains were shared by at least two donors. Raw reads were error-corrected and collapsed into unique sequences by a nearest-neighbor algorithm in which closely related sequences were merged to remove PCR and sequencing errors. V, D and J gene segments were assigned by aligning CDR3 sequences to IMGT reference sequences. For a sequence to be retained, at least a six-nucleotide match to both a V gene segment and a J gene segment was required. A rearrangement was called productive if the CDR3 had no stop codons and remained in frame with V and J, and every other rearrangement was called non-productive. CDR3 was defined according to IMGT convention as the region running from the second conserved V-encoded cysteine to the conserved J-encoded phenylalanine. The earlier analysis of 587 of the donors excluded sequences that lacked an unambiguous match to a single V gene segment. In an earlier analysis of approximately 610 of the donors, V segments were called functional above 56.7% productive rearrangements and were called segregating when the between-donor standard deviation exceeded 5%. A statistical classification framework was developed to diagnose cytomegalovirus status using the catalog of TCR beta chain sequences. V and J gene assignment, in a later analysis, came from comparing TCR nucleotide sequences with IMGT/GENE-DB human TR gene sequences. Using the TCRdist pipeline, a later analysis assigned CDR3 sequences along with most-parsimonious VDJ recombination scenarios. In a later analysis, each TCR beta chain was defined by its CDR3 amino acid sequence together with its V-gene family, and reads lacking a unique V-gene family were excluded. In a later analysis, 500 to 700 highly shared, low-generation-probability nucleotide sequences were removed to address suspected cross-contamination and a sequencing artifact. A later analysis calculated a clonal expansion index for each public chain from normalized within-repertoire ranks of inferred template counts. Generation probabilities in a later analysis came from a VDJ recombination model fitted to out-of-frame rearrangements, and those results were checked against IGoR. In a later analysis, hypergeometric tests were used to score TCR-TCR, TCR-HLA and TCR-CMV co-occurrence, with a repertoire-size bias correction applied to TCR pairs. To estimate false discovery rates, a later analysis permuted the HLA or CMV assignments 20 times. In a later analysis, co-occurring TCRs were grouped with DBSCAN, and TCRdist sequence similarity was added when clustering was performed within HLA-allele-positive subsets. For co-occurrence clustering, repertoires with fewer than 30,000 or more than 120,000 public chains were excluded, along with about five repertoires with anomalous nucleotide sharing. TCRdb provides this immuneACCESS table in a form limited to in-frame rearrangements. Some clones are lacking; in checked studies, under half of them reflect an unresolved V gene, and why the rest are absent is not known. V and J calls and clone size are given by that table; D and trimming were obtained from the DNA. Present in this sample are approximately 77,000 clones, around three quarters of which were seen just once. The top ten constitute approximately 7.3% of the sample.

Trimming leaves V shorter by 4 bases and J shorter by 5 bases, with the junction holding 8 bases beyond the gene matches. From cysteine to phenylalanine, the CDR3 is 17 amino acids long. Of the read, only the CDR3 DNA is kept; its 51 bases are in frame from base 1. The germline V gene specifies SGHRS as CDR1 and YFSETQ as CDR2. The cohort was made up of approximately 670 healthy bone marrow donors. At the time of sampling, all cohort members were nominally healthy, though unrecorded immune exposures were likely present. The donor tested CMV seronegative and was one of the 352 seronegative cohort members. Each donor provided a peripheral blood sample, and peripheral blood mononuclear cells were used for TCR beta sequencing. The Qiagen DNeasy Blood Extraction Kit was used to extract genomic DNA from the blood cell samples. Here is what the overall study found, with its caveats: According to the authors, the approach could potentially be generalized to other disease states and immunological phenotypes. When HLA alleles, especially DR and DQ, strongly co-occurred, attributing TCR associations to individual alleles was difficult. Presence/absence analyses assumed roughly uniform sequencing depth across donors, an assumption that may not hold. Cytomegalovirus status was reported to be diagnosed by the classifier with high specificity and sensitivity in both the original and validation cohorts. In an earlier analysis of 587 of the donors, most TCR beta V segments were observed in productive rearrangements about 87% or about 30% of the time, broadly matching IMGT annotations. Most CMV-associated TCR beta chains appeared to be HLA-restricted in a later analysis, and the HLA associations seemed to be driven largely by CMV exposure. A cluster of highly shared sequence variants was judged likely to represent a technical artifact of the sequencing pipeline. A later analysis found that HLA-associated TCR beta chains were more clonally expanded and had lower generation probabilities than equally common non-associated chains. Across donors, most TCR sequences were observed very rarely, whereas some public TCRs were present in many individuals. The only immune exposure information available for the cohort was CMV serostatus. A further reported finding was that TCR beta sequences accurately predicted the HLA-A and HLA-B alleles for most subjects in the first cohort. The study listed 150 to 200 TCR beta chains as associated with cytomegalovirus. This cohort had only TCR beta chains sequenced, and the lack of alpha or paired-chain data limited which features could be detected. In a later analysis, several top co-occurrence clusters were reported to appear linked to parvovirus B19, influenza, CMV and Epstein-Barr virus. In vitro tests confirmed that a few of the cytomegalovirus-associated TCR beta chains recognize cytomegalovirus antigens. Linkage disequilibrium might explain the correlated functional status among segregating V segments, but an unknown experimental factor could not be excluded. Because HLA typing was missing for some donors at each locus, association tests included only the typed subset. According to a later genetic analysis, donors in an Asian-associated ancestry cluster had fewer N-insertions in productive TCRs than the approximately 650-donor mean. The 87-base-pair reads could not distinguish some IMGT-functional V segments, including TRBV6-2 and TRBV6-3, so those segments were excluded. In a later analysis, TCR association rates were found to vary across HLA loci, with the most associated TCRs seen for DRB1 alleles and the fewest for HLA-C alleles. An association between a missense DCLRE1C variant and V-gene and J-gene trimming of TCR beta chains was found in a later genetic analysis and replicated in an independent cohort. Specific HLA alleles were associated with about 17,000 TCR beta sequences at a false discovery rate of 0.05 in a later analysis. The earlier analysis of approximately 590 of the donors excluded approximately 17 rarely observed V segments, including chromosome 9 orphons, because counts were too low.

As for this clone: What antigen it recognizes has not been identified. Within one base of it there is no much larger clone, and no base qualities were kept.

Sequencing input: PBMCs. The sequence derives from a woman in her thirties or forties in good health and CMV-seronegative. The chain links TRBV5-1 with TRBJ2-3; the junction holds 15 bases that match TRBD2. The DNA sequence is as follows: TGCGCCAGCAGCCCAGGACTAGCGGGAGGGAACGAAGATACGCAGTATTTT. Its translation is CASSPGLAGGNEDTQYF.